This TCR beta chain was observed in a study of cytomegalovirus exposure and HLA in healthy donors. Overall study context: Researchers found that about 82% of almost 400 genotyped donors fell within the Caucasian-associated ancestry cluster.

As for this clone: Its antigen is undetermined.

Primers: 60 Vbeta forward and 13 Jbeta reverse. TCRdb's copy holds only in-frame clones and misses some; the assay was immunoSEQ multiplex PCR. This table has around 190,000 clones, around 83% appearing once. Germline CDR1 is SGDLS and CDR2 is YYNGEE. Trimming removed 0 bases from V and 6 bases from J; junction bases left unmatched: 6. This CDR3 has 15 amino acids. Study results and limitations: In a later analysis, V- and J-gene trimming of beta chains associated with a DCLRE1C missense variant, replicated independently.

The material sequenced was PBMCs. The origin of this receptor is a girl aged 2 to 9 in good health and CMV-seropositive. The rearrangement joins TRBV9 to TRBJ2-3, with TRBD2 matching 8 bases. CDR3 sequence reads: CASSVAGGGSDTQYF. Here the CDR3 DNA reads TGTGCCAGCAGCGTAGCGGGGGGGGGATCGGATACGCAGTATTTT.